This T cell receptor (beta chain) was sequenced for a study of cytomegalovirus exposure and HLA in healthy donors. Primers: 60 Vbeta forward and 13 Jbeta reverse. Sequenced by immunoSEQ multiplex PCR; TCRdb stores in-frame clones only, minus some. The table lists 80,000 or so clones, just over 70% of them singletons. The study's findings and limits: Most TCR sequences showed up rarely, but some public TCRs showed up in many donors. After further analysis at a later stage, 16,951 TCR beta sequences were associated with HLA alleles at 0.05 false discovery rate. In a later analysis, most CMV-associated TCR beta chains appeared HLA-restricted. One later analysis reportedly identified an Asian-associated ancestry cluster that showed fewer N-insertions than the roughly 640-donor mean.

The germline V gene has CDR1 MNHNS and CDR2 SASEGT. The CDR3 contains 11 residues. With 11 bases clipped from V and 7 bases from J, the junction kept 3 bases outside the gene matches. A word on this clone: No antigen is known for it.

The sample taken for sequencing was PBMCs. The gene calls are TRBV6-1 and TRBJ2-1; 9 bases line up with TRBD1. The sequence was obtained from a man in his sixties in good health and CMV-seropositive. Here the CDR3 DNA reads TGTGCCGGAGGGACAGGGAATGAGCAGTTCTTC. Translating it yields CAGGTGNEQFF.